A selection of T cell receptor beta chains follows, all from one sample in a study of graft-versus-host responses after intestinal transplantation. TCRdb's copy holds only in-frame clones and misses some; the assay was immunoSEQ multiplex PCR. The sample has around 13,000 clones, 35% to 40% seen once. Source: alloreactive CD4+ T cells from a mixed lymphocyte reaction culture, taken before intestinal transplant. The source is a human patient who received an intestinal transplant. The CDR3 runs from the conserved cysteine through the conserved F or W. The D gene is left open where the match is weak. The size entry is marked missing in some rows and otherwise reads once, few, many or a size class.

clone size	D gene	J gene	V gene	CDR3 protein	CDR3 DNA
few	.	TRBJ1-5	TRBV19	CASSMPAGELLLAGNQPQHF	TGTGCCAGTAGTATGCCCGCCGGGGAGTTGTTACTAGCTGGAAATCAGCCCCAGCATTTT
few	.	TRBJ1-3	TRBV10-3	CAISERTPGNTIYF	TGTGCCATCAGTGAGAGGACTCCTGGAAACACCATATATTTT
.	TRBD2	TRBJ2-1	TRBV19	CASSIWPSGGPIRDNEQFF	TGTGCCAGTAGTATATGGCCTAGCGGGGGGCCAATAAGAGACAATGAGCAGTTCTTC
.	.	TRBJ2-2	TRBV29-1	CSVAVGGPFSSGELFF	TGCAGCGTTGCTGTGGGGGGGCCATTTTCTTCCGGGGAGCTGTTTTTT
.	.	TRBJ2-7	TRBV5-4	CASSWAGRSYEQYF	TGTGCCAGCAGCTGGGCGGGCCGGTCCTACGAGCAGTACTTC
few	TRBD1	TRBJ1-4	TRBV5-5	CASSLPGGPEKLFF	TGTGCCAGCAGCTTACCAGGGGGGCCTGAAAAACTGTTTTTT
.	TRBD2	TRBJ2-3	TRBV4-3	CASSRRVGGGATDTQYF	TGCGCCAGCAGCCGTCGAGTTGGCGGGGGGGCGACAGATACGCAGTATTTT
few	TRBD2	TRBJ2-1	TRBV2	CASNNPLAGGRSYNEQFF	TGTGCCAGCAACAACCCACTAGCGGGGGGCCGCTCCTACAATGAGCAGTTCTTC
.	.	TRBJ1-1	TRBV11-3	CASSFRSPKNTEAFF	TGTGCCAGCAGCTTCCGGTCCCCAAAGAACACTGAAGCTTTCTTT
.	.	TRBJ1-1	TRBV6-5	CASSYSRSLNTEAFF	TGTGCCAGCAGTTACAGCAGGTCCCTGAACACTGAAGCTTTCTTT
.	TRBD1	TRBJ2-7	TRBV12-5	CASGPGQGFYEQYF	TGTGCTAGTGGTCCAGGACAGGGCTTCTACGAGCAGTACTTC
.	.	TRBJ1-4	TRBV5-1	CASSLGGGDEKLFF	TGCGCCAGCAGCTTGGGGGGCGGAGATGAAAAACTGTTTTTT
.	.	TRBJ1-5	TRBV2	CASRWEGDQPQHF	TGTGCCAGCAGATGGGAGGGAGATCAGCCCCAGCATTTT
.	TRBD2	TRBJ2-3	TRBV2	CASSVAGGGTDTQYF	TGTGCCAGCAGTGTGGCGGGGGGGGGCACAGATACGCAGTATTTT
.	TRBD2	TRBJ2-3	TRBV7-9	CASSLELAGGSTDTQYF	TGTGCCAGCAGCTTAGAGCTAGCGGGGGGGAGCACAGATACGCAGTATTTT
few	.	TRBJ1-1	TRBV6-5	CASSTGLGMNTEAFF	TGTGCCAGCAGTACAGGGTTGGGGATGAACACTGAAGCTTTCTTT